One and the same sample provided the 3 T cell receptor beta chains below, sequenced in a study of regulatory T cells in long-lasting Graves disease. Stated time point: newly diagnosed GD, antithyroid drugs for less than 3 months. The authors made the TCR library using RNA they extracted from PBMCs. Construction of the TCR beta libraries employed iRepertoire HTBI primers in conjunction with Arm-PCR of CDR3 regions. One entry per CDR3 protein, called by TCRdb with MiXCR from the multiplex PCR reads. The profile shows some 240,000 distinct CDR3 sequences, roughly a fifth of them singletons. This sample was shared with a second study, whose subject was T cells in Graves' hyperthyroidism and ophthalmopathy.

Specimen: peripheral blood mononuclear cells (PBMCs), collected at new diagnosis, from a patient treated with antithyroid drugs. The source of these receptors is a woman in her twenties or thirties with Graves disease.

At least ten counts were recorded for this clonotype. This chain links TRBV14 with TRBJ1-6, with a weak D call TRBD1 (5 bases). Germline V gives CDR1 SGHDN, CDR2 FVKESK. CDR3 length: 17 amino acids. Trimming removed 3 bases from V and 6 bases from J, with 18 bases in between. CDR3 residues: CASSQRFAQGVNSPLHF. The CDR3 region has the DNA TGTGCCAGCAGCCAGAGGTTCGCGCAGGGTGTTAATTCACCCCTCCACTTT.

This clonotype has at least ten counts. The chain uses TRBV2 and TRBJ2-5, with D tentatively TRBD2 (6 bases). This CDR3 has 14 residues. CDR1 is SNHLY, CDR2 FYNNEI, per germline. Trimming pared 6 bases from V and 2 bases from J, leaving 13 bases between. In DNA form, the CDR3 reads TGTGCCAGCAGCGAGGGACTTGTACAAGAGACCCAGTACTTC. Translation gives CASSEGLVQETQYF.

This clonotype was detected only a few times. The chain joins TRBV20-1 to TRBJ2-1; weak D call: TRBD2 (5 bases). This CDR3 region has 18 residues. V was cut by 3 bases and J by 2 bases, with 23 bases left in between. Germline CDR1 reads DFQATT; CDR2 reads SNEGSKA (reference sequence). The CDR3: CSASLQEEERWPYNEQFF. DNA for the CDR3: TGCAGTGCTAGTTTGCAAGAGGAAGAGCGGTGGCCCTACAATGAGCAGTTCTTC.